This T cell receptor (beta chain) was obtained from a study of shared clonotypes between healthy human individuals. On this clone itself: Antigen specificity is unknown.

Libraries were prepared by immunoSEQ multiplex PCR; TCRdb keeps only in-frame clonotypes and omits some of them. The profile shows about 1.5 million clones, 98% of them singletons. CDR3 length equals 16 residues. V lost 1 base to trimming and J lost 3 bases, with 13 bases between them. From germline, CDR1 is SGHNT and CDR2 YYREEE (reference sequence). CD45RA-negative memory and CD45RA+ naive subsets were split from the CD4+ cells. General study points: The sole specimen, blood, was sampled, and tissue repertoires likely differ.

This TCR was sampled from a young man in good health. This chain joins TRBV5-4 and TRBJ2-2; TRBD1 might be the D (6 bases). Source material: naive CD4+ T cells sorted from blood. Specified subset: CD45RA+ positively selected. CDR3 nucleotide sequence: TGTGCCAGCAGCTTGAAGAGGGGGAGTGACACCGGGGAGCTGTTTTTT. The encoded protein is CASSLKRGSDTGELFF.